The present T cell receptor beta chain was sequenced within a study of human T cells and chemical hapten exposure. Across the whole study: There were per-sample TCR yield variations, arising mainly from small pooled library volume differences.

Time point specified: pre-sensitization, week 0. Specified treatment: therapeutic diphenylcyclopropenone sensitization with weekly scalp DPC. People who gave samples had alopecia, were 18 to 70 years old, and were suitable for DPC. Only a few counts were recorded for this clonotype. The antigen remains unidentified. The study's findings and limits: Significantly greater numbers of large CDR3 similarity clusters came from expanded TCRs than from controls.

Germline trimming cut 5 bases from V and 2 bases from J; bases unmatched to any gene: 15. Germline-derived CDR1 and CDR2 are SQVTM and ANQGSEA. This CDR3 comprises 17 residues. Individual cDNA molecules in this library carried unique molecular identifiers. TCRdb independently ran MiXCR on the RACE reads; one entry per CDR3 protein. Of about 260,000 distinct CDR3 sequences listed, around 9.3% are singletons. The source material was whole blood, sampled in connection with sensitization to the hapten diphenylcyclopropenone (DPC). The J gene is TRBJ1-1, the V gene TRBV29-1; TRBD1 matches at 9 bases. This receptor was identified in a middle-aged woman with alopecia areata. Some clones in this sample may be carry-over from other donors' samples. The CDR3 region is CSVNFWGGQGGNTEAFF. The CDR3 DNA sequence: TGCAGCGTTAACTTCTGGGGGGGACAGGGAGGAAACACTGAAGCTTTCTTT.